Each of the 18 T cell receptor beta chains below was sequenced from the same sample in a study of T cells in Graves' hyperthyroidism and ophthalmopathy (dated by TCRdb to between 2018 and 2021). The protocol used for the library was multiplex PCR. TCRdb records Illumina HiSeq 2000 as the sequencer. Amplification of TCR beta CDR3 regions was carried out from RNA transcripts. The first round of RT-PCR for the TCR CDR3 was performed with the HTBI primer set and the Qiagen OneStep RT-PCR kit. TCRdb itself trimmed the public reads at Q25 with fastp, ran MiXCR and retained productive beta chains. Entries that share a CDR3 protein sequence are merged under the most common genes and DNA. This sample is represented by some 510,000 distinct CDR3 sequences; 20% of them were singletons. The leading ten clones occupy around 27% of the sample. Source material: blood. The receptors here all came from a man aged 18 to 30 with Graves' hyperthyroidism.

This clonotype was observed many times. The V gene is TRBV9, the J gene TRBJ2-2; TRBD1 or TRBD2 may be the D gene (5 bases each). Trimming left V 0 bases short and J 3 bases short, with 6 bases between. The CDR3 is 14 residues long. Germline lookup yields CDR1 SGDLS and CDR2 YYNGEE. The DNA for the CDR3 is TGTGCCAGCAGCGTAGAGGGACACACCGGGGAGCTGTTTTTT. Translating it yields CASSVEGHTGELFF.

This clonotype showed up just a few times. V usage is TRBV6-1 and J usage is TRBJ1-5, with 8 bases lining up with TRBD1. CDR1 and CDR2 (germline): MNHNS, SASEGT. V lost 5 bases, J lost 5 bases, and 5 bases stayed unmatched. The length of the CDR3 is 14 residues. CDR3: CASSTTGEDQPQHF. The CDR3 DNA sequence: TGTGCCAGCAGTACGACAGGGGAGGATCAGCCCCAGCATTTT.

This clonotype has just a few counts. The chain carries TRBV5-1 and TRBJ1-1; D uncertain. This CDR3 comprises 13 residues. V was cut by 2 bases and J by 5 bases, with 10 bases left in between. The germline CDR1 and CDR2 sequences are SGHRS and YFSETQ. The CDR3 nucleotides read TGCGCCAGCAGCTTACTGTTACAGACTGAAGCTTTCTTT. It encodes CASSLLLQTEAFF.

This clonotype occurred many times. J is TRBJ1-1 and V is TRBV6-5; D gene unclear. V was pared by 0 bases and J by 3 bases, with 8 bases between. This CDR3 contains 14 residues. Germline CDR1 and CDR2: MNHEY and SVGAGI. Written as DNA, the CDR3 is TGTGCCAGCAGTTACTCAACCAGATACACTGAAGCTTTCTTT. Protein: CASSYSTRYTEAFF.

This clonotype was seen only a few times. The rearrangement links TRBV6-1 to TRBJ2-7; a possible D gene is TRBD2 (6 bases). This CDR3 spans 14 amino acids. CDR1 is MNHNS and CDR2 is SASEGT in the germline V gene. V shed 8 bases and J shed 5 bases, with 19 bases lying between them. The CDR3 nucleotides read TGTGCCAGCTCCACGGCCCCGGGAGCGGACGAGCAGTACTTC. This encodes CASSTAPGADEQYF.

A few counts support this clonotype. The V gene is TRBV19, the J gene TRBJ1-5; D uncertain. The CDR3 consists of 16 residues. In germline, CDR1 is LNHDA, CDR2 SQIVND (reference sequence). Trimming took off 3 bases at V and 4 bases at J, with 16 bases between the two ends. The CDR3 coding sequence is TGTGCCAGTAGTATTGGGCTAAGCAGTGGGAATCAGCCCCAGCATTTT. Its protein is CASSIGLSSGNQPQHF.

In its sample, this clonotype was seen many times. CDR3 sequence (DNA): TGTGCCAGCAGTTACGCGGGACAGTTTTACGAGCAGTACTTC. It specifies CASSYAGQFYEQYF. V is TRBV6-5 and J is TRBJ2-7, with TRBD1 as a possible D gene (7 bases). V was pared by 2 bases and J by 4 bases, with 12 bases between. This CDR3 is 14 amino acids long. The V gene's germline CDR1 is MNHEY and CDR2 SVGAGI.

This clonotype was recorded at least ten times. V and J are TRBV20-1 and TRBJ2-7; 8 bases fit TRBD1. The CDR3 is 16 residues long. Losses at the gene ends were 0 bases for V and 6 bases for J; bases not matched to a gene: 13. From germline, CDR1 is DFQATT and CDR2 SNEGSKA (reference sequence). The chain's CDR3 is CSARDPRQGAMGEQYF. The CDR3 DNA is TGCAGTGCTAGAGATCCTAGGCAGGGGGCGATGGGCGAGCAGTACTTC.

This clonotype appeared a few times. V and J are TRBV2 and TRBJ2-7; TRBD2 is a possible D gene (6 bases). Germline lookup yields CDR1 SNHLY and CDR2 FYNNEI. V dropped 3 bases and J dropped 3 bases, with 9 bases sitting between them. The CDR3 totals 13 residues. DNA of the CDR3: TGTGCCAGCAGTGAGGAGGGCTTCTACGAGCAGTACTTC. This gives the protein CASSEEGFYEQYF.

This clonotype was detected ten times or more. The genes are TRBV30 and TRBJ1-1, with TRBD1 matching over 9 bases. CDR3 size: 13 residues. V was pared by 2 bases and J by 10 bases, with 8 bases of the junction left unmatched. Germline V lookup: CDR1 GTSNPN, CDR2 SVGIG (reference sequence). This chain's CDR3 is CAWSSGTGRIAFF. CDR3 in DNA: TGTGCCTGGAGTTCCGGGACAGGGAGGATAGCTTTCTTT.

In its sample, this clonotype was seen many times. The V gene is TRBV2, the J gene TRBJ1-2; TRBD1 might be the D (6 bases). The germline CDR1 and CDR2 sequences are SNHLY and FYNNEI. The CDR3 extends over 17 amino acids. Trimming took 0 bases from V and 3 from J, leaving 17 bases between them. CDR3 sequence (DNA): TGTGCCAGCAGTGAAGCGCTTGGTTCACAGGGCTACTATGGCTACACCTTC. Encoded protein: CASSEALGSQGYYGYTF.

This clonotype was detected a few times. The V gene is TRBV3-1, the J gene TRBJ1-1, with no clear D. The CDR3 length is 16 residues. CDR1 LGHDT and CDR2 YNNKEL come from the germline V gene (reference sequence). V was shortened by 2 bases and J by 4 bases, with 17 bases between the two germline ends. CDR3 nucleotides: TGTGCCAGCAGCCAAACCGCACCCGGGAGGGCCACTGAAGCTTTCTTT. Residues: CASSQTAPGRATEAFF.

This clonotype was detected many times. The chain links TRBV30 to TRBJ1-1, with D perhaps TRBD1 (5 bases). CDR1 is GTSNPN and CDR2 is SVGIG in the germline V gene (reference sequence). This CDR3 is built from 12 residues. Deletions cut 0 bases from V and 4 bases from J, with 6 bases between. CDR3 nucleotide sequence: TGTGCCTGGAGTGTACAGGTCACTGAAGCTTTCTTT. The encoded protein is CAWSVQVTEAFF. Combining the CDR3 with reference TRBV30 and TRBJ1-1 gives the whole variable domain SQTIHQWPATLVQPVGSPLSLECTVEGTSNPNLYWYRQAAGRGLQLLFYSVGIGQISSEVPQNLSASRPQDRQFILSSKKLLLSDSGFYLCAWSVQVTEAFFGQGTRLTVV.

This clonotype has ten or more counts. The rearrangement links TRBV29-1 to TRBJ2-2; D may be TRBD2 (6 bases). The V and J ends lost 0 bases and 7 bases respectively, with 6 bases between them. This CDR3 has 12 amino acids. Germline values: CDR1 SQVTM, CDR2 ANQGSEA. The CDR3 DNA reads TGCAGCGTTGAAGAGGGGGGCGGGGAGCTGTTTTTT. The encoded protein is CSVEEGGGELFF.

This clonotype was recorded once. The CDR3: CAAKKGGLYEQYF. DNA for the CDR3: TGTGCCGCAAAGAAGGGGGGCCTCTACGAGCAGTACTTC. The V and J genes are TRBV28 and TRBJ2-7; D is perhaps TRBD1 or TRBD2 (6 bases each). The V end lost 11 bases, the J end lost 3 bases, and 17 bases lay between the germline ends. The CDR3 extends over 13 amino acids. CDR1 and CDR2 from the germline V gene are MDHEN and SYDVKM.

The genes are TRBV2 and TRBJ1-2; possibly TRBD1 for D (5 bases). The CDR3 is made up of 16 amino acids. V lost 2 bases to trimming and J lost 5 bases, with 18 bases between them. Germline V lookup: CDR1 SNHLY, CDR2 FYNNEI. The CDR3 nucleotides read TGTGCCAGCAGTGAATTCCCGGGACTGAGTATTTATGGCTACACCTTC. Its translation is CASSEFPGLSIYGYTF.

This clonotype was seen only a few times. This may arise from a read error, as a much more abundant clone is one base away. This chain connects TRBV5-1 to TRBJ2-7; D is perhaps TRBD1 (6 bases). This CDR3 comprises 16 residues. The germline V gene has CDR1 SGHRS and CDR2 YFSETQ. The CDR3 bases are TGCGCCAGCAGCTTGGGGGGGACACCGAGCTCCTACGAGCAGTGCTTC. It translates to CASSLGGTPSSYEQCF.

This sequence joins TRBV6-5 and TRBJ2-3; D unclear. The V end lost 2 bases, the J end lost 0 bases, and 9 bases lay between the germline ends. The CDR3 has 15 amino acids. Per the germline V gene, CDR1 is MNHEY and CDR2 is SVGAGI. Here the CDR3 DNA reads TGTGCCAGCAGTTACACTTTTCCCAGCACAGATACGCAGTATTTT. This encodes CASSYTFPSTDTQYF.